These 7 T cell receptor beta chains were sequenced from one sample in a study of blood T cell repertoires in COVID-19. Clones were read by immunoSEQ multiplex PCR, and TCRdb kept only the in-frame ones, dropping some. The sample lists some 100,000 clones, roughly 91% seen once, with 4.8% in the top ten. The sample was peripheral blood. The source of these receptors is a woman aged 80 or over with active COVID-19.

The chain combines TRBV7-9 with TRBJ1-1; D is uncertain. Germline lookup yields CDR1 SEHNR and CDR2 FQNEAQ (reference sequence). This CDR3 region has 14 residues. V was shortened by 4 bases and J by 0 bases, with 9 bases between the two germline ends. The CDR3 DNA follows: TGTGCCAGCAGCTCCTCCCTTATGAACACTGAAGCTTTCTTT. Encoded protein: CASSSSLMNTEAFF.

The rearrangement uses TRBV19 and TRBJ2-7; D unclear. With 4 bases removed from V and 2 bases from J, the gap between germline ends came to 12 bases. Per the germline V gene, CDR1 is LNHDA and CDR2 is SQIVND (reference sequence). There are 14 residues in the CDR3. CDR3 residues: CASSKRSPAYEQYF. For the CDR3, the DNA is TGTGCCAGTAGTAAGCGCAGTCCCGCCTACGAGCAGTACTTC.

The genes are TRBV7-8 and TRBJ2-2; D not resolved. Between the trimmed V and J ends, which lost 1 base and 0 bases, there was a span of 12 bases. The CDR3 runs to 17 residues. The germline V gene encodes CDR1 SGHVS and CDR2 FQNEAQ. CDR3 in amino acids: CASSLGGLGTNTGELFF. CDR3 sequence (DNA): TGTGCCAGCAGCTTAGGAGGTCTCGGAACGAACACCGGGGAGCTGTTTTTT.

The J gene is TRBJ1-1, the V gene TRBV5-1; D perhaps matches TRBD1 (5 bases). CDR3 length equals 11 residues. Germline V gene lookup returns CDR1 SGHRS and CDR2 YFSETQ. V lost 4 bases and J 6 bases, leaving 7 bases between the germline ends. The CDR3: CASSTGAEAFF. DNA of the CDR3: TGCGCCAGCAGCACGGGGGCTGAAGCTTTCTTT.

The V and J genes are TRBV5-6 and TRBJ2-1, with D possibly matching TRBD2 (6 bases). Germline CDR1 reads SGHDT; CDR2 reads YYEEEE. The CDR3 runs 15 residues. Deletions cut 6 bases from V and 6 bases from J, with 19 bases between. The CDR3 DNA reads TGTGCCAGCACCCCTGGACTACTTAATTCCAATGAGCAGTTCTTC. Translation: CASTPGLLNSNEQFF.

The chain couples TRBV20-1 to TRBJ2-5, with a possible D match to TRBD1 (6 bases). The CDR3 length is 12 residues. Germline CDR1 DFQATT, CDR2 SNEGSKA (reference sequence). V shed 3 bases and J shed 2 bases, with 7 bases lying between them. This CDR3 is CSASGQQETQYF. CDR3 in DNA: TGCAGTGCTAGTGGACAGCAAGAGACCCAGTACTTC.

The chain employs TRBV6-5 and TRBJ1-5; D is ambiguous. V was cut by 7 bases and J by 1 base, with 14 bases left in between. The germline V gene has CDR1 MNHEY and CDR2 SVGAGI. The CDR3 covers 15 residues. The CDR3 region is CASTRRTTSNQPQHF. DNA for the CDR3: TGTGCCAGCACCCGGAGGACGACCAGCAATCAGCCCCAGCATTTT.